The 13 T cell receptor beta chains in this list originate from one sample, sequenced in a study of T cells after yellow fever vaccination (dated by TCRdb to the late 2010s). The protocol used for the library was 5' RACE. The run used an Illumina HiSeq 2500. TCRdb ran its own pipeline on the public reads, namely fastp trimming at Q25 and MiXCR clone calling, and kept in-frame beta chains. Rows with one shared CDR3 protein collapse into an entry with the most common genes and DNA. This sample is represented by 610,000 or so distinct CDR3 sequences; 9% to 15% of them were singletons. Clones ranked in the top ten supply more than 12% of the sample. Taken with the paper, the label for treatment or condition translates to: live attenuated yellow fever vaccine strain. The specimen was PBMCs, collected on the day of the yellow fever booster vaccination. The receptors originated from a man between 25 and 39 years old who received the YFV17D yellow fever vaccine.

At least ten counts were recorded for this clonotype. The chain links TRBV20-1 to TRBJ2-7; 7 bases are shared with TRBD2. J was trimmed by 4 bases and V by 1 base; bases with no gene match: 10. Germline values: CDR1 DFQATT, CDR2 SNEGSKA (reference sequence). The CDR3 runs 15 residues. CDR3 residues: CSARVRGEGKYEQYF. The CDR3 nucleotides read TGCAGTGCTAGAGTTCGGGGGGAGGGAAAATACGAGCAGTACTTC.

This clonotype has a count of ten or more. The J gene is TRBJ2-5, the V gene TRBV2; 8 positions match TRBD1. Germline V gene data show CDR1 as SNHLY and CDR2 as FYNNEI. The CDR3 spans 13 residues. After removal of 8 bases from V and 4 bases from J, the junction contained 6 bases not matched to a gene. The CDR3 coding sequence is TGTGCCAGCCCCTTCGACAGGGGAGAGACCCAGTACTTC. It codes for CASPFDRGETQYF.

The DNA for the CDR3 is TGTGCCAGCAGCCAAATGGGACAGGGGGCGCACCCCGGGGAGCTGTTTTTT. Translating gives CASSQMGQGAHPGELFF. The chain joins TRBV3-1 to TRBJ2-2; 12 positions match TRBD1. Germline V gene sequence: CDR1 LGHDT, CDR2 YNNKEL (reference sequence). V shed 2 bases and J 6 bases; nucleotides not matched to a gene: 7. This CDR3 comprises 17 residues.

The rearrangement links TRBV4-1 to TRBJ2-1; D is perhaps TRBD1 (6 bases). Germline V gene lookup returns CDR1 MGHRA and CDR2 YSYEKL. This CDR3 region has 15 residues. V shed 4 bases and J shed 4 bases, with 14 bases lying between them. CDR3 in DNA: TGCGCCAGCAGCCCAGGGGCAAGGGAATACAATGAGCAGTTCTTC. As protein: CASSPGAREYNEQFF.

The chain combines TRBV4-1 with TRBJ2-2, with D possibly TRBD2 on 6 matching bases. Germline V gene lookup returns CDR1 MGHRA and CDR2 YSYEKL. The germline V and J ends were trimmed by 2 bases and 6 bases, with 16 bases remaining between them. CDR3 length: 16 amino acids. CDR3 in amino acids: CASSQPLTRRAGELFF. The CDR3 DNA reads TGCGCCAGCAGCCAACCCCTGACTAGGAGGGCCGGGGAGCTGTTTTTT.

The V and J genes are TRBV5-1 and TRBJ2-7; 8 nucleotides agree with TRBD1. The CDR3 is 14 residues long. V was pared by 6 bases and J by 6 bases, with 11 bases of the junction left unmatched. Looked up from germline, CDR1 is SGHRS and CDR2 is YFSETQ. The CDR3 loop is CASTQEEQGAEQYF. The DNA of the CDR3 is TGCGCCAGCACCCAGGAGGAGCAGGGGGCCGAGCAGTACTTC.

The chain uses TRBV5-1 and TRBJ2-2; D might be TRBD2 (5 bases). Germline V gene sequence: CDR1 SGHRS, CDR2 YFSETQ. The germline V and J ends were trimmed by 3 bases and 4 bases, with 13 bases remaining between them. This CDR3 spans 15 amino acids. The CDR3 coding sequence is TGCGCCAGCAGCTCTCATACGGCGGGCACCGGGGAGCTGTTTTTT. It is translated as CASSSHTAGTGELFF.

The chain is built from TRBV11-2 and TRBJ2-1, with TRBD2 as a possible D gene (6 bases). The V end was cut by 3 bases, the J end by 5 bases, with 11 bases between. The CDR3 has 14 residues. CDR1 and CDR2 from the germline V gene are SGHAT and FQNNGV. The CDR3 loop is CASSFLGGNNEQFF. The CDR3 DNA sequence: TGTGCCAGCAGCTTTCTCGGGGGAAACAATGAGCAGTTCTTC.

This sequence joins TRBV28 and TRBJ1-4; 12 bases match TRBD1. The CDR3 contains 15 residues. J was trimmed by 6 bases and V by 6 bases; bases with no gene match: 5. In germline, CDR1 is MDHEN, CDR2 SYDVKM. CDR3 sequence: CASRTGTGGYEKLFF. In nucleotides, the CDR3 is TGTGCCAGCAGGACCGGGACAGGGGGCTATGAAAAACTGTTTTTT.

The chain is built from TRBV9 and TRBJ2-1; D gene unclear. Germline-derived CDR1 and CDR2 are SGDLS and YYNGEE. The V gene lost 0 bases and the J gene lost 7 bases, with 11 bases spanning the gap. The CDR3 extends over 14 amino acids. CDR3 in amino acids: CASSVGAPWNEQFF. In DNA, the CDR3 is TGTGCCAGCAGCGTAGGTGCCCCTTGGAATGAGCAGTTCTTC.

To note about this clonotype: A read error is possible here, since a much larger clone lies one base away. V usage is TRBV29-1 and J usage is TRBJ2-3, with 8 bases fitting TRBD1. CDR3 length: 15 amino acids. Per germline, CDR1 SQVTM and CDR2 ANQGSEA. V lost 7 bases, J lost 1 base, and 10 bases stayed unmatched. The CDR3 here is CSGVRGQARTDTQYF. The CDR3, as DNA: TGCAGCGGGGTGAGGGGACAGGCGCGCACAGATACGCAGTATTTT.

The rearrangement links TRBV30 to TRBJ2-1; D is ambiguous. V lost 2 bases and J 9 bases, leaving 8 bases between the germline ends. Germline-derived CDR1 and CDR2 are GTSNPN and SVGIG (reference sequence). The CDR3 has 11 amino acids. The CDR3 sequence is CAWSRRTEQFF. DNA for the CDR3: TGTGCCTGGAGTCGTCGAACTGAGCAGTTCTTC.

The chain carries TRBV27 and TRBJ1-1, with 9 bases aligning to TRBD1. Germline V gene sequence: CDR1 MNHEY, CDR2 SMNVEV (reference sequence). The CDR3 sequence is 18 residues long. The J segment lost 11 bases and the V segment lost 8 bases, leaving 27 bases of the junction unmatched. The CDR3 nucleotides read TGTGCCAGCGCCCCGTATTCCGGGACAGGGTCTCTCTCCTTTTTGGCTTTCTTT. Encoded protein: CASAPYSGTGSLSFLAFF.